This TCR beta chain was observed in a study of blood T cell repertoires in COVID-19. Background on the study: Italy, Spain and the United States were the sources of the convalescent and acute COVID-19 samples. PBMCs, B-cell-depleted T cells, or T cells provided the cDNA or gDNA that made up the material.

CDR3 length: 12 amino acids. V shed 6 bases and J 4 bases; nucleotides not matched to a gene: 2. Per the authors' pipeline: Reference gene primer amplification gave estimated nucleated cell counts. Sequencing was performed with immunoSEQ multiplex PCR; in TCRdb, only in-frame clones are kept and a portion is missing. V and J calls and clone size are copied from that table; D and trimming were computed from the DNA. The sample includes around 120,000 clones, approximately 82% seen only once; the top ten take under 3%. Sequenced: peripheral blood. The sequence was obtained from a man aged 25 to 45 with acute or convalescent COVID-19. This chain connects TRBV12-3 or TRBV12-4 to TRBJ1-2; 7 bases are shared with TRBD1. The CDR3: CASSDRAYGYTF. The DNA of the CDR3 is TGTGCCAGCAGCGACAGGGCCTATGGCTACACCTTC.